This T cell receptor (beta chain) was recovered during a study of blood T cell repertoires in COVID-19. About the research overall: Sites across the United States, Italy and Spain contributed samples from acute and convalescent COVID-19. Nucleic acid was either cDNA or gDNA, and it came from T cells, B-cell-depleted T cells, or PBMCs.

The germline V and J ends were trimmed by 3 bases and 8 bases, with 19 bases remaining between them. The CDR3 totals 14 residues. CDR1 DFQATT and CDR2 SNEGSKA come from the germline V gene (reference sequence). This clone has just a few counts. Assay: immunoSEQ multiplex PCR; the TCRdb copy retains only in-frame clones and omits some. The sample records about 360,000 clones, around nine tenths being singletons. The receptor was isolated from a human donor in a cohort sampled during active COVID-19. Sequencing input: peripheral blood. This rearrangement joins TRBV20-1 to TRBJ1-2; weak D call: TRBD1 (6 bases). Here the CDR3 DNA reads TGCAGTGCTAGTTCTCCGAGCGTTACAGGGGGCTACACCTTC. Its protein is CSASSPSVTGGYTF.